These 31 T cell receptor beta chains were all obtained from the same sample, sequenced in a study of CDR3 diversity in severe acne. Each CDR3 protein is one row after TCRdb ran MiXCR on the PCR reads. The sample includes more than 85,000 distinct CDR3 sequences, roughly 51% of them seen just once. Sequenced input: blood. The origin of the receptors is a male donor with acne.

This chain connects TRBV7-9 to TRBJ2-5; D perhaps matches TRBD2 (5 bases). Germline V lookup: CDR1 SEHNR, CDR2 FQNEAQ (reference sequence). V was cut by 0 bases and J by 5 bases, with 10 bases left in between. This CDR3 is 14 amino acids long. In DNA, the CDR3 is TGTGCCAGCAGCTTAGCGGGAGAGTGGGAGACCCAGTACTTC. Translation: CASSLAGEWETQYF.

On this clonotype itself: A read error is possible here, since a much larger clone lies one base away. The chain has TRBV29-1 and TRBJ1-3, with D perhaps TRBD1 (6 bases). The CDR3 sequence is 11 residues long. V was pared by 5 bases and J by 7 bases, with 9 bases between. CDR1 and CDR2 from the germline V gene are SQVTM and ANQGSEA. The CDR3 nucleotides read TGCAGCGTTTATCAGGGGAACACCATATATTTT. It specifies CSVYQGNTIYF. Full variable domain (missing parts from reference TRBV29-1 and TRBJ1-3): SAVISQKPSRDICQRGTSLTIQCQVDSQVTMMFWYRQQPGQSLTLIATANQGSEATYESGFVIDKFPISRPNLTFSTLTVSNMSPEDSSIYLCSVYQGNTIYFGEGSWLTVV.

The table lists this clonotype with many counts. The genes are TRBV20-1 and TRBJ2-3; D possibly matches TRBD1 or TRBD2 (6 bases each). The CDR3 spans 15 residues. From germline, CDR1 is DFQATT and CDR2 SNEGSKA (reference sequence). V lost 3 bases to trimming and J lost 6 bases, with 19 bases between them. The CDR3 spells CSARRGEVVSDTQYF. The CDR3 DNA reads as TGCAGTGCTAGGAGGGGGGAGGTGGTTTCGGATACGCAGTATTTT.

The rearrangement links TRBV5-1 to TRBJ2-7; 9 bases map to TRBD1. CDR3 length: 12 amino acids. Per the germline V gene, CDR1 is SGHRS and CDR2 is YFSETQ. V shed 4 bases, J shed 5 bases, and the junction held 1 base outside the gene matches. The CDR3 loop is CASSRDRDEQYF. Here the CDR3 DNA reads TGCGCCAGCAGCAGGGACAGGGACGAGCAGTACTTC.

The J gene is TRBJ2-7, the V gene TRBV20-1, with TRBD2 matching over 10 bases. Looked up from germline, CDR1 is DFQATT and CDR2 is SNEGSKA (reference sequence). CDR3 length equals 13 residues. The trim removed 5 bases at V and 7 bases at J, leaving 8 bases unmatched. DNA of the CDR3: TGCAGTGCTGAGCGGGAGGGCCCCGATGAGCAGTACTTC. As protein: CSAEREGPDEQYF.

The table lists this clonotype with a count of one. The chain couples TRBV20-1 to TRBJ2-3; D tentatively fits TRBD1 or TRBD2 (5 bases each). The CDR3 is 15 amino acids. Germline CDR1 is DFQATT and CDR2 is SNEGSKA (reference sequence). The ends were cut back, 3 bases at V and 2 bases at J, with 15 bases in the middle. The CDR3 protein is CSASPPGPDTDTQYF. CDR3 coding DNA: TGCAGTGCTAGTCCCCCGGGACCAGACACAGATACGCAGTATTTT.

The genes are TRBV7-3 and TRBJ2-1; 7 nucleotides agree with TRBD2. The CDR3 is made up of 15 amino acids. CDR1 and CDR2 (germline): SGHTA, FQGTGA. V gave up 6 bases and J gave up 9 bases; unmatched junction bases: 14. The chain's CDR3 is CASSFASSSGGEQFF. The CDR3 coding sequence is TGTGCCAGCAGTTTCGCCAGCAGCTCGGGGGGTGAGCAGTTCTTC.

This clonotype appeared a few times. At one end, the junction sequence differs from germline, possibly due to a read error. This chain links TRBV6-2 or TRBV6-3 with TRBJ1-6, with D hard to call. Germline V lookup: CDR1 MNHEY, CDR2 SVGEGT. The CDR3 length is 17 residues. The CDR3 nucleotides are TGTGCTAGCAGCTTGATGCTCCCGAGCTCCTATAATTCACCCCTCCACTTT. Its protein is CASSLMLPSSYNSPLHF.

This clonotype was detected only once. V usage is TRBV5-6 and J usage is TRBJ2-7; D is perhaps TRBD1 or TRBD2 (5 bases each). CDR1 SGHDT and CDR2 YYEEEE come from the germline V gene. This CDR3 is 12 amino acids long. With 4 bases removed from V and 0 bases from J, the gap between germline ends came to 5 bases. The DNA for the CDR3 is TGTGCCAGCAGCGGGGGCTCCTACGAGCAGTACTTC. Translation gives CASSGGSYEQYF.

This clonotype was seen repeatedly, ten times or more. The chain joins TRBV5-8 to TRBJ1-2; 8 bases agree with TRBD1. Trimming at V came to 4 bases and at J to 8 bases, leaving 10 bases not matched to a gene. This CDR3 comprises 14 residues. Germline CDR1 SGHTS, CDR2 YDEGEE. The CDR3 DNA is TGTGCCAGCAGCCTGAGGCAGGGGGCGAAAGGCTACACCTTC. As protein: CASSLRQGAKGYTF.

For this clonotype: This may be a read error, as it is one base from a much larger clone. The V call is TRBV29-1, the J call TRBJ2-7; D is possibly TRBD1 or TRBD2 (5 bases each). The CDR3 is 11 residues long. Germline V lookup: CDR1 SQVTM, CDR2 ANQGSEA. The CDR3 region is CSADFGGTQHF. CDR3 sequence (DNA): TGCAGCGCTGACTTCGGTGGGACCCAGCACTTC.

This clonotype was detected ten times or more. The chain uses TRBV14 and TRBJ1-1, with TRBD1 as a possible D gene (6 bases). The CDR3 runs to 13 residues. Trimming pared 2 bases from V and 10 bases from J, leaving 14 bases between. CDR1 is SGHDN, CDR2 FVKESK, per germline. For the CDR3, the DNA is TGTGCCAGCAGCCAATACCAGGGGAGTGTAGCTTTCTTT. Encoded protein: CASSQYQGSVAFF.

This chain's CDR3 is CASDRTTGASQPQHF. CDR3 nucleotide sequence: TGTGCCAGCGACCGTACAACAGGGGCTAGTCAGCCCCAGCATTTT. V is TRBV19 and J is TRBJ1-5; 7 bases are shared with TRBD1. CDR3 length equals 15 residues. CDR1 is LNHDA and CDR2 is SQIVND in the germline V gene (reference sequence). V shed 9 bases, J shed 6 bases, and the junction held 14 bases outside the gene matches.

Only one count was recorded for this clonotype. The genes are TRBV11-2 and TRBJ2-7, with D maybe TRBD1 (7 bases). Trimming removed 3 bases from V and 7 bases from J, with 16 bases in between. From germline, CDR1 is SGHAT and CDR2 FQNNGV. The CDR3 length is 14 residues. CDR3 DNA sequence: TGTGCCAGCAGCTTCCTCGGACAGGCGGGAGAGCAGTACTTC. This gives the protein CASSFLGQAGEQYF.

Note on this clonotype: A much larger clone differs from this one at a single base, so this may be a read error. V and J are TRBV6-5 and TRBJ2-3; 8 bases agree with TRBD2. Per the germline V gene, CDR1 is MNHEY and CDR2 is SVGAGI. This CDR3 comprises 16 residues. Here the CDR3 reads CASSGNNGRAIDTQYF. In nucleotides, the CDR3 is TGCGCCAGCAGTGGGAATAACGGGAGGGCCATAGATACGCAGTATTTT.

V and J are TRBV4-3 and TRBJ2-2; perhaps D is TRBD1 or TRBD2 (6 bases each). This CDR3 is built from 16 residues. V gave up 0 bases and J gave up 6 bases, with 14 bases separating them. Germline lookup yields CDR1 LGHNA and CDR2 YSLEER. CDR3 loop: CASSQDPLGGPGELFF. The CDR3 bases are TGCGCCAGCAGCCAAGATCCTTTGGGGGGCCCCGGGGAGCTGTTTTTT.

This clonotype was detected once. J is TRBJ1-5 and V is TRBV4-1; no clear D gene. The germline V gene has CDR1 MGHRA and CDR2 YSYEKL. The V end was cut by 1 base, the J end by 2 bases, with 3 bases between. This CDR3 comprises 13 residues. The CDR3 DNA is TGCGCCAGCAGCCAAGTAGGCAATCAGCCCCAGCATTTT. It encodes CASSQVGNQPQHF.

This clonotype appeared many times. This chain uses TRBV13 with TRBJ2-5, with TRBD2 matching 11 bases. Germline V lookup: CDR1 PRHDT, CDR2 FYEKMQ (reference sequence). Trimming at V came to 3 bases and at J to 7 bases, leaving 7 bases not matched to a gene. The CDR3 has 15 amino acids. CDR3 residues: CASSFVAGGPGTQYF. DNA of the CDR3: TGTGCCAGCAGCTTCGTAGCGGGAGGGCCCGGGACCCAGTACTTC.

This clonotype appeared a single time. V gene TRBV3-1 combines with J gene TRBJ1-2, with a possible D match to TRBD1 (5 bases). This CDR3 region has 11 residues. V lost 6 bases and J lost 11, with 13 bases in between. The germline V gene encodes CDR1 LGHDT and CDR2 YNNKEL (reference sequence). The CDR3 DNA reads TGTGCCAGCAGTCTGGGACCAGGGTACACCTTC. Translating gives CASSLGPGYTF.

The genes are TRBV24-1 and TRBJ1-3; D is unresolved. The CDR3 has 16 residues. V lost 2 bases, J lost 0 bases, and 10 bases lay in between. Germline CDR1 KGHDR, CDR2 SFDVKD. CDR3 bases: TGTGCCACCAGTGATTCAGCTGGGGTCTCTGGAAACACCATATATTTT. This encodes CATSDSAGVSGNTIYF.

On this clonotype itself: This may be a read error, as it is one base from a much larger clone. The rearrangement links TRBV7-3 to TRBJ2-3; 12 nucleotides align to TRBD2. This CDR3 comprises 16 residues. Germline V gene sequence: CDR1 SGHTA, CDR2 FQGTGA. CDR3 amino acids: CASSWTSGASTDAQYF. CDR3 DNA sequence: TGTGCCAGCAGTTGGACTAGCGGGGCTTCCACAGATGCGCAGTATTTT.

The V call is TRBV28, the J call TRBJ1-6; 9 bases agree with TRBD1. Germline V gene sequence: CDR1 MDHEN, CDR2 SYDVKM. CDR3 size: 15 residues. Trimming at V came to 5 bases and at J to 7 bases, leaving 6 bases not matched to a gene. The DNA of the CDR3 is TGTGCCAGCAGTCCCTCGGACAGGGGAAATTCACCCCTCCACTTT. Residues: CASSPSDRGNSPLHF.

This clonotype was observed a few times. The J gene is TRBJ2-1, the V gene TRBV30; D gene uncertain. This CDR3 has 12 residues. Trimming removed 3 bases at V and 3 bases at J, with 6 bases between. Germline lookup yields CDR1 GTSNPN and CDR2 SVGIG (reference sequence). The CDR3 DNA reads as TGTGCCTGGAGCATCAGCTACAATGAGCAGTTCTTC. It specifies CAWSISYNEQFF. Full variable domain (rest looked up from reference TRBV30 and TRBJ2-1): SQTIHQWPATLVQPVGSPLSLECTVEGTSNPNLYWYRQAAGRGLQLLFYSVGIGQISSEVPQNLSASRPQDRQFILSSKKLLLSDSGFYLCAWSISYNEQFFGPGTRLTVL.

The chain combines TRBV5-4 with TRBJ1-2; tentatively, D is TRBD1 (5 bases). V dropped 4 bases and J dropped 1 base, with 14 bases sitting between them. The CDR3 has 15 amino acids. Germline CDR1 reads SGHNT; CDR2 reads YYREEE (reference sequence). This chain's CDR3 is CASSPGGAYNYGYTF. In DNA form, the CDR3 reads TGTGCCAGCAGCCCGGGTGGGGCCTATAACTATGGCTACACCTTC.

The table lists this clonotype with a count of one. The missing conserved phenylalanine or tryptophan at the end of this CDR3 makes a read error likely. The chain uses TRBV6-6 and TRBJ2-3, with TRBD2 as a possible D gene (6 bases). Trimming took off 2 bases at V and 2 bases at J, with 17 bases between the two ends. The length of the CDR3 is 17 residues. Per germline, CDR1 MNHNY and CDR2 SVGAGI (reference sequence). CDR3 coding DNA: TGTGCCAGCAGTTACCGTTCCGGAGGGATTCACACAGATACGCAGTATTCT. It is translated as CASSYRSGGIHTDTQYS.

Notes on this clonotype: This may stem from a read error, because a much larger clone lies one nucleotide away. The V call is TRBV7-8, the J call TRBJ1-6, with no clear D. Germline CDR1 reads SGHVS; CDR2 reads FQNEAQ. The CDR3 runs to 13 residues. V lost 5 bases to trimming and J lost 7 bases, with 9 bases between them. This chain's CDR3 is CASSPSVNSPLHF. DNA for the CDR3: TGTGCCAGCAGCCCGTCAGTGAATTCACCCCTCCACTTT.

The genes are TRBV25-1 and TRBJ1-2; a possible D gene is TRBD1 (5 bases). The CDR3 has 15 amino acids. CDR1 and CDR2 from the germline V gene are MGHDK and SYGVNS. Trimming removed 10 bases at V and 5 bases at J, with 23 bases between. The CDR3 here is CATTSGGYGQYGYTF. The CDR3, as DNA: TGTGCCACGACTAGCGGGGGGTACGGTCAGTATGGCTACACCTTC.

In this sample, this clonotype turned up many times. This rearrangement joins TRBV25-1 to TRBJ2-7, with TRBD2 matching 12 bases. Germline V gene sequence: CDR1 MGHDK, CDR2 SYGVNS. With 4 bases clipped from V and 1 base from J, the junction kept 5 bases outside the gene matches. The CDR3 is made up of 16 amino acids. This chain's CDR3 is CASSASGLAGSYEQYF. CDR3 DNA sequence: TGTGCCAGCAGTGCCTCAGGACTAGCGGGGTCCTACGAGCAGTACTTC.

This chain uses TRBV19 with TRBJ2-6; D is perhaps TRBD1 or TRBD2 (6 bases each). Germline V gene data show CDR1 as LNHDA and CDR2 as SQIVND (reference sequence). V lost 3 bases and J lost 3, with 9 bases in between. The CDR3 sequence is 15 residues long. The CDR3 nucleotides read TGTGCCAGTAGTATCGGGGGCATTGGGGCCAACGTCCTGACTTTC. It encodes CASSIGGIGANVLTF.

The chain has TRBV3-1 and TRBJ1-6; TRBD1 aligns across 7 bases. V trimming: 3 bases; J trimming: 5 bases; junction bases outside the gene matches: 1. The CDR3 length is 14 residues. Germline CDR1 is LGHDT and CDR2 is YNNKEL (reference sequence). The CDR3: CASSHGTDNSPLHF. The CDR3 DNA is TGTGCCAGCAGCCACGGGACAGATAATTCACCCCTCCACTTT. The full variable domain, its missing parts supplied by reference TRBV3-1 and TRBJ1-6, is DTAVSQTPKYLVTQMGNDKSIKCEQNLGHDTMYWYKQDSKKFLKIMFSYNNKELIINETVPNRFSPKSPDKAHLNLHINSLELGDSAVYFCASSHGTDNSPLHFGNGTRLTVT.

This clonotype was found many times. The chain is built from TRBV6-4 and TRBJ2-2; D is perhaps TRBD1 (8 bases). This CDR3 region has 15 residues. CDR1 is MRHNA, CDR2 SNTAGT, per germline. Trimming pared 6 bases from V and 5 bases from J, leaving 16 bases between. This CDR3 is CASSPTGEGTGELFF. DNA of the CDR3: TGTGCCAGCAGCCCGACAGGGGAGGGAACCGGGGAGCTGTTTTTT.